What follows are 3 T cell receptor beta chains derived from one specimen sequenced in a study of T cells in Graves' hyperthyroidism and ophthalmopathy. TCR beta CDR3 regions were amplified from RNA transcripts. TCR CDR3 regions were first amplified by RT-PCR with HTBI primers. TCRdb used MiXCR to reprocess the multiplex PCR reads, holding one entry per CDR3 protein. Here the sample spans 250,000 to 300,000 distinct CDR3 sequences, roughly 15% being singletons. The sequencing sample was made of blood. Receptor source: a woman aged 40 to 49 with Graves' hyperthyroidism that later progressed to Graves' ophthalmopathy.

This clonotype was seen many times. V and J are TRBV27 and TRBJ1-3; 8 bases fit TRBD1. In germline, CDR1 is MNHEY, CDR2 SMNVEV (reference sequence). Trimming cost V 6 bases and J 0 bases; bases outside gene matches: 4. The CDR3 consists of 15 residues. The CDR3 DNA reads as TGTGCCAGCAGAGAACAGGGGGGCTCTGGAAACACCATATATTTT. As protein: CASREQGGSGNTIYF.

Ten or more counts support this clonotype. The V and J genes are TRBV6-6 and TRBJ2-3, with TRBD2 matching over 8 bases. The CDR3 is made up of 14 amino acids. Germline CDR1 MNHNY, CDR2 SVGAGI (reference sequence). V gave up 2 bases and J gave up 4 bases; unmatched junction bases: 2. This CDR3 is CASSYRTSPDTQYF. As DNA, the CDR3 is TGTGCCAGCAGTTACAGGACTAGCCCAGATACGCAGTATTTT.

As for this clonotype: A much larger clone lies a single base off, so this may be a read error. The J gene is TRBJ2-1, the V gene TRBV7-9; D might be TRBD2 (6 bases). Per germline, CDR1 SEHNR and CDR2 FQNEAQ (reference sequence). Trimming removed 5 bases at V and 4 bases at J, with 15 bases between. This CDR3 comprises 15 residues. The CDR3 nucleotides read TGTGCCAGCAGCCCGGGACTGGTTTTATACAATGAGCAGTTCTTC. It specifies CASSPGLVLYNEQFF.